The 18 T cell receptor beta chains reported below all come from one sample, sequenced in a study of tumor and adjacent non-tumor tissue in lung cancer. The library came from three nested PCR rounds adapted from ARM-PCR protocols. TCRdb independently ran MiXCR on the multiplex PCR reads; one entry per CDR3 protein. The data show just over 200,000 distinct CDR3 sequences, with 60% to 75% seen just once and roughly 24% held by the top ten. No cell sorting was done before RNA was extracted from the tissue. What was sequenced was lung tumor tissue. These receptors were obtained from a man aged 55 to 70 with non-small cell lung cancer.

This clonotype has only one observation. One end of the junction fails to match germline, which may point to a read error. The chain combines TRBV24-1 with TRBJ2-1; D possibly corresponds to TRBD1 (6 bases). CDR3 length: 16 amino acids. CDR1 is KGHDR and CDR2 is SFDVKD in the germline V gene. CDR3 in amino acids: CATSDLGQGNYNERFF. The CDR3 DNA is TGTGCCACCAGTGATTTGGGGCAGGGGAACTACAATGAGCGGTTCTTC.

Turning to this clonotype: Here the CDR3 omits its conserved ending phenylalanine or tryptophan, so a read error is the likely source. The rearrangement joins TRBV7-9 to TRBJ2-1, with 7 bases that match TRBD1. J lost 7 bases, V lost 5 bases, and 11 bases had no gene match. CDR3 length equals 15 residues. CDR1 is SEHNR and CDR2 is FQNEAQ in the germline V gene (reference sequence). The CDR3 sequence: CASSPAGTALNEQFI. As DNA, the CDR3 is TGTGCCAGCAGCCCCGCCGGGACAGCCTTGAATGAGCAGTTCATC.

Remarks on this clonotype: One junction end does not reproduce the germline sequence, and a read error may be involved. The V call is TRBV11-1, the J call TRBJ1-2, with D uncertain. Looked up from germline, CDR1 is SGHAT and CDR2 is FQDESV (reference sequence). This CDR3 contains 13 residues. CDR3 sequence (DNA): TGTGCCAGCAGCTTAGGACACAGCTATTGCTACAGCTTC. The encoded protein is CASSLGHSYCYSF.

This clonotype was observed a few times. A much larger clone is a single base away; this may be a read error. The V and J genes are TRBV4-3 and TRBJ2-5, with 7 bases fitting TRBD2. Per germline, CDR1 LGHNA and CDR2 YSLEER. With V trimmed by 0 bases and J by 1 base, 8 bases remained unmatched. The CDR3 loop spans 17 amino acids. In DNA form, the CDR3 reads TGCGCCAGCAGCCAAGAGTTTAGCGGGCTATTCCAAGAGACCCAGTACTTC. Translating gives CASSQEFSGLFQETQYF.

About this clonotype: The CDR3 does not close with the conserved phenylalanine or tryptophan, likely indicating a read error. The gene calls are TRBV29-1 and TRBJ1-1; D gene uncertain. CDR3 length: 12 residues. Germline-derived CDR1 and CDR2 are SQVTM and ANQGSEA. CDR3 sequence: CSDEGGSADAFL. The CDR3 DNA is TGCAGCGATGAAGGTGGATCCGCTGATGCTTTCTTA.

Comments on this clonotype: In this CDR3 the conserved last residue, phenylalanine or tryptophan, is missing, so a read error is likely. This chain uses TRBV7-9 with TRBJ1-1; weak D call: TRBD1 (6 bases). In germline, CDR1 is SEHNR, CDR2 FQNEAQ (reference sequence). This CDR3 is built from 14 residues. V was trimmed by 8 bases and J by 1 base, leaving 14 bases between them. CDR3 DNA sequence: TGTGCCAGCGACCCTTGGGGGGCGAACACTGAAGCTTTCTCT. It yields the protein CASDPWGANTEAFS.

Remarks on this clonotype: No conserved phenylalanine or tryptophan ends this CDR3, so it is likely a read error. The genes are TRBV4-2 and TRBJ2-1, with 9 bases matching TRBD2. CDR1 and CDR2 from the germline V gene are LGHNA and YNFKEQ. CDR3 size: 15 residues. The V and J ends lost 1 base and 5 bases, in that order; junction bases with no gene match: 3. DNA for the CDR3: TGTGCCAGCAGCCAAGTTCTAGCGGGGAACAATGAGCAGTTCCTC. This gives the protein CASSQVLAGNNEQFL.

Turning to this clonotype: Its ends do not fully match the called genes, so a read error is possible. This sequence joins TRBV20-1 and TRBJ2-5; D gene uncertain. The CDR3 has 14 amino acids. Germline V gives CDR1 DFQATT, CDR2 SNEGSKA (reference sequence). DNA of the CDR3: TGCAATGCTAGAGATGCGGCGCGCCTCGAGACCCAGTACTTC. This gives the protein CNARDAARLETQYF.

The chain employs TRBV4-1 and TRBJ2-7, with D maybe TRBD1 (5 bases). The CDR3 has 14 residues. V was pared by 2 bases and J by 5 bases, with 13 bases between. Per the germline V gene, CDR1 is MGHRA and CDR2 is YSYEKL. CDR3 nucleotide sequence: TGCGCCAGCAGCCAAATGGGGCCCGTCCACGAGCAGTACTTC. Amino acid sequence: CASSQMGPVHEQYF.

Comment on this clonotype: Since a much larger clone is just one base distant, this may be a read error. V gene TRBV20-1 combines with J gene TRBJ1-6; D gene unclear. The CDR3 covers 14 residues. Looked up from germline, CDR1 is DFQATT and CDR2 is SNEGSKA (reference sequence). CDR3 DNA: TGCAGTACTAGAGATATCGGCCCTAATTCACCCCTCCACTTT. As protein: CSTRDIGPNSPLHF.

CDR3 sequence: CSARGHGGIEAFF. Written as DNA, the CDR3 is TGCAGTGCTAGAGGGCATGGGGGCATTGAAGCTTTCTTT. V usage is TRBV20-1 and J usage is TRBJ1-1, with D maybe TRBD1 (6 bases). CDR3 size: 13 residues. Germline assignment: CDR1 DFQATT and CDR2 SNEGSKA (reference sequence). V lost 1 base to trimming and J lost 7 bases, with 13 bases between them.

Regarding this clonotype: One junction end does not reproduce the germline sequence, and a read error may be involved. V usage is TRBV11-1 and J usage is TRBJ2-1, with D possibly TRBD2 on 6 matching bases. Germline CDR1 reads SGHAT; CDR2 reads FQDESV (reference sequence). There are 16 residues in the CDR3. CDR3 bases: TGTGCCAGCAGCTCTATGGGACTCAAGATCTACAATGAGAAGTTCTTC. Its translation is CASSSMGLKIYNEKFF.

This clonotype was seen only once. The junction shows a germline mismatch at one end, possibly a read error. The chain recombines TRBV5-5 with TRBJ2-7; 8 nucleotides align to TRBD2. The germline gives CDR1 SGHKS, CDR2 YYEKEE (reference sequence). The CDR3 contains 14 residues. CDR3 coding DNA: TGTGCCAACAGCCATGGACTAGCAAATTACGAGCAGTACTTC. Its translation: CANSHGLANYEQYF.

This clonotype was counted at least ten times. CDR3 region: CSARESAVSTGELFF. The CDR3 region has the DNA TGCAGTGCTAGAGAATCCGCTGTATCCACCGGGGAGCTGTTTTTT. The chain carries TRBV20-1 and TRBJ2-2; D not certain. Trimming cost V 0 bases and J 4 bases, with 12 bases left between them. Germline CDR1 reads DFQATT; CDR2 reads SNEGSKA (reference sequence). This CDR3 spans 15 amino acids.

The J gene is TRBJ1-2, the V gene TRBV9; possibly TRBD1 for D (6 bases). This CDR3 is built from 11 residues. Trimming removed 3 bases from V and 14 bases from J, with 14 bases in between. From germline, CDR1 is SGDLS and CDR2 YYNGEE. DNA of the CDR3: TGTGCCAGCAGCGCGGACAGCTCCCCAACCTTC. Encoded protein: CASSADSSPTF.

As regards this clonotype: A much larger clone sits a single nucleotide away, making a read error possible. The genes are TRBV6-2 or TRBV6-3 and TRBJ2-7, with D possibly TRBD1 on 6 matching bases. CDR1 and CDR2 from the germline V gene are MNHEY and SVGEGT. Trimming stripped 3 bases from V and 6 bases from J, with 18 bases between. CDR3 length: 15 residues. CDR3 loop: CASSYLASRGGEQYF. The CDR3 DNA follows: TGTGCCAGCAGTTATTTGGCTAGTCGAGGGGGCGAGCAGTACTTC.

Notes on this clonotype: Germline and junction disagree at one end, which may indicate a read error. The V and J genes are TRBV20-1 and TRBJ2-2, with 13 nucleotides matching TRBD2. Germline-derived CDR1 and CDR2 are DFQATT and SNEGSKA (reference sequence). This CDR3 contains 16 residues. The CDR3 loop reads CSARWTSGGDTGELFF. The CDR3 nucleotides are TGCAGTGCAAGGTGGACTAGCGGGGGAGACACAGGGGAGCTGTTTTTT.

CDR3 loop: CASIKKGAHNSPLHF. The DNA of the CDR3 is TGTGCCAGCATTAAAAAGGGGGCGCATAATTCACCCCTCCACTTT. The rearrangement uses TRBV28 and TRBJ1-6; 7 bases fit TRBD1. V shed 7 bases, J shed 5 bases, and the junction held 8 bases outside the gene matches. The CDR3 loop spans 15 amino acids. Germline CDR1 MDHEN, CDR2 SYDVKM.